This T cell receptor (beta chain) originates from a study of human T cells and chemical hapten exposure. The germline V gene has CDR1 SGHAT and CDR2 FQNNGV. This CDR3 has 13 residues. V shed 1 base and J shed 3 bases, with 6 bases lying between them. Regarding time point: pre-sensitization, week 0. The treatment denotes: therapeutic diphenylcyclopropenone sensitization with weekly scalp DPC. Via MiXCR, TCRdb re-called the RACE reads, giving one row per CDR3 protein. The repertoire holds tens of thousands of distinct CDR3 sequences, with 12% to 15% as singletons. Ten or more counts support this clonotype.

The receptor comes from a woman aged 45-60 years with alopecia areata. Some clones in this sample may be carry-over from other donors' samples. The chain couples TRBV11-2 to TRBJ1-1; D is undetermined. The starting material was whole blood, obtained in connection with sensitization to the hapten diphenylcyclopropenone (DPC). In nucleotides, the CDR3 is TGTGCCAGCAGCTTAGCCCCGTACACTGAAGCTTTCTTT. It specifies CASSLAPYTEAFF.